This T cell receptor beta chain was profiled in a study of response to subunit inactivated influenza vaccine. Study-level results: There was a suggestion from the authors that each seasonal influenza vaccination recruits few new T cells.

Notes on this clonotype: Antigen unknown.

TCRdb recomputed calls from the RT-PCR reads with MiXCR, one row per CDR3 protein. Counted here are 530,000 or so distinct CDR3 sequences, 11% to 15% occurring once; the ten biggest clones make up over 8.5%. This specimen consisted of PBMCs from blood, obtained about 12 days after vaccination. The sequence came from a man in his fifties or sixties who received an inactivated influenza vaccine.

The CDR3 DNA reads as TGCAGCGTTGGTAGCGGGCCTTACAATGAGCAGTTCTTC. Translated: CSVGSGPYNEQFF. The chain joins TRBV29-1 to TRBJ2-1; 7 bases agree with TRBD2. The CDR3 contains 13 residues. Looked up from germline, CDR1 is SQVTM and CDR2 is ANQGSEA. The V gene end was trimmed by 4 bases and the J gene end by 4 bases; junction bases not matched to a gene: 4.